These T cell receptor beta chains were read from a single sample in a study of T cell responses to AZD1222 COVID-19 vaccine. The assay was immunoSEQ multiplex PCR, and TCRdb's table has in-frame clones only and misses some. The repertoire has roughly 77,000 clones, roughly 86% of them found once; the top ten carry approximately 4.7%. This material consisted of peripheral blood, taken on day 0 of MenACWY control vaccination. The receptors derive from an adult in good health. Both conserved end residues are part of each CDR3. A D gene is named only where the DNA matches it firmly. The size field is filled for only some rows; it gives once, few, many or a size class.

d_gene	abundance	v_gene	j_gene	CDR3aa	CDR3nt
-	-	TRBV3-1/TRBV3-2	TRBJ1-5	CASSQDYGVSQPQHF	TGTGCCAGCAGCCAAGATTATGGGGTCAGCCAGCCCCAGCATTTT
TRBD1	-	TRBV2	TRBJ1-1	CASRGQGGRTEAFF	TGTGCCAGCAGAGGACAGGGGGGTCGAACTGAAGCTTTCTTT
TRBD2	-	TRBV19	TRBJ2-1	CASSRLAAYNEQFF	TGTGCCAGTAGCCGACTAGCGGCATACAATGAGCAGTTCTTC
TRBD1	-	TRBV2	TRBJ1-4	CASTRGQATNEKLFF	TGTGCCAGCACCAGAGGACAGGCAACTAATGAAAAACTGTTTTTT
TRBD1	-	TRBV10-2	TRBJ1-4	CASRKDRGGEKLFF	TGCGCCAGCAGAAAGGACAGGGGAGGTGAAAAACTGTTTTTT
-	-	TRBV5-5	TRBJ2-5	CASSLGGGTAETQYF	TGTGCCAGCAGCTTGGGGGGCGGGACAGCTGAGACCCAGTACTTC
-	-	TRBV3-1/TRBV3-2	TRBJ1-5	CASSQQVDQPQHF	TGTGCCAGCAGCCAACAGGTTGACCAGCCCCAGCATTTT
TRBD1	-	TRBV30	TRBJ1-5	CAWSTPGTGHQPQHF	TGTGCCTGGAGTACCCCCGGGACAGGGCATCAGCCCCAGCATTTT
-	once	TRBV6-2/TRBV6-3	TRBJ1-2	CASSRSFNYGYTF	TGTGCCAGCAGTAGGAGTTTTAACTATGGCTACACCTTC
TRBD1	-	TRBV19	TRBJ2-2	CASSSQGARSPGELFF	TGTGCCAGTAGCTCACAGGGGGCGCGTAGTCCCGGGGAGCTGTTTTTT
-	-	TRBV30	TRBJ1-3	CAWSARVAGNTIYF	TGTGCCTGGAGTGCGAGGGTAGCTGGAAACACCATATATTTT
TRBD1	once	TRBV6-5	TRBJ1-2	CASRGTGGAQGYTF	TGTGCCAGCAGAGGTACAGGGGGCGCCCAGGGCTACACCTTC
TRBD2	-	TRBV30	TRBJ2-1	CAWSVELAGTEQFF	TGTGCCTGGAGTGTAGAACTAGCGGGAACTGAGCAGTTCTTC
-	-	TRBV19	TRBJ1-1	CASNDLGGRHTEAFF	TGTGCCAGTAACGATCTAGGAGGACGTCACACTGAAGCTTTCTTT
-	-	TRBV11-3	TRBJ1-4	CASSPARAGHEKLFF	TGTGCCAGCAGCCCGGCGCGGGCGGGTCATGAAAAACTGTTTTTT
-	once	TRBV10-1	TRBJ2-3	CARNRPRTDTQYF	TGCGCCAGGAATCGTCCTCGCACAGATACGCAGTATTTT
-	once	TRBV7-2	TRBJ2-7	CASSPPLSGHEQYF	TGTGCCAGCAGCCCGCCCCTCTCCGGGCACGAGCAGTACTTC
-	-	TRBV19	TRBJ2-2	CASSKAAGELFF	TGTGCCAGTAGTAAGGCAGCCGGGGAGCTGTTTTTT
TRBD1	-	TRBV6-5	TRBJ2-7	CASSQGQAQYF	TGTGCCAGCAGTCAGGGACAGGCGCAGTACTTC
-	-	TRBV7-8	TRBJ1-1	CASSLSWGNTEAFF	TGTGCCAGCAGCTTATCCTGGGGAAATACTGAAGCTTTCTTT
-	-	TRBV20-1	TRBJ2-1	CSASRFAEESEQFF	TGCAGTGCTAGTCGGTTCGCAGAGGAGAGTGAGCAGTTCTTC
-	-	TRBV18	TRBJ2-3	CASSPSYSTDTQYF	TGTGCCAGCTCGCCCTCCTATAGCACAGATACGCAGTATTTT
-	-	TRBV4-3	TRBJ1-3	CASSQVQGAGNTIYF	TGCGCCAGCAGCCAAGTCCAGGGCGCTGGAAACACCATATATTTT
-	-	TRBV18	TRBJ1-2	CASSPPSVPHYGYTF	TGTGCCAGCTCACCACCGTCCGTACCCCACTATGGCTACACCTTC
TRBD1	-	TRBV6-5	TRBJ1-2	CASIPDRGRYGYTF	TGTGCCAGTATACCCGACAGGGGAAGGTATGGCTACACCTTC
-	-	TRBV28	TRBJ1-5	CASSLVLQPQHF	TGTGCCAGCAGCCTGGTTTTACAGCCCCAGCATTTT
TRBD1	-	TRBV5-6	TRBJ1-1	CASSYRGRINTEAFF	TGTGCCAGCAGCTACAGGGGGCGGATTAACACTGAAGCTTTCTTT
-	-	TRBV7-8	TRBJ1-1	CASSRGRNTEAFF	TGTGCCAGCAGCCGAGGGAGGAACACTGAAGCTTTCTTT
-	-	TRBV24-1	TRBJ2-5	CATSDLGREKGKTQYF	TGTGCCACCAGTGATTTGGGCAGGGAAAAAGGGAAGACCCAGTACTTC
TRBD1	-	TRBV5-6	TRBJ2-7	CASSPGQGSYEQYF	TGTGCCAGCAGCCCGGGACAGGGATCCTACGAGCAGTACTTC
-	-	TRBV6-5	TRBJ1-1	CASSYSGGTEAFF	TGTGCCAGCAGTTACTCTGGGGGAACTGAAGCTTTCTTT
TRBD1	-	TRBV12-3/TRBV12-4	TRBJ2-7	CASSVQGVYEQYF	TGTGCCAGCAGTGTACAGGGGGTCTACGAGCAGTACTTC
-	-	TRBV7-2	TRBJ1-3	CASSKGIPGNTIYF	TGTGCCAGCAGCAAAGGAATCCCTGGAAACACCATATATTTT
-	-	TRBV21-1	TRBJ1-5	CASSKAMRGTVSNQPQHF	TGTGCCAGCAGCAAAGCGATGCGGGGGACAGTGAGCAATCAGCCCCAGCATTTT
TRBD1	-	TRBV19	TRBJ2-5	CASSAQGAGGETQYF	TGTGCCAGTAGTGCCCAGGGGGCGGGCGGCGAGACCCAGTACTTC
TRBD1	-	TRBV7-3	TRBJ1-5	CASSSHRGAYSNQPQHF	TGTGCCAGCAGCTCACACAGGGGGGCTTATAGCAATCAGCCCCAGCATTTT
-	-	TRBV4-1	TRBJ2-7	CASSREDTRAYEQYF	TGCGCCAGCAGCCGAGAGGACACTCGAGCCTACGAGCAGTACTTC
TRBD2	-	TRBV4-2	TRBJ2-3	CASSQDLKAGGQADTQYF	TGTGCCAGCAGCCAAGATCTAAAAGCGGGGGGGCAGGCAGATACGCAGTATTTT
TRBD1	-	TRBV19	TRBJ2-2	CASSFARDRVTGELFF	TGTGCCAGTAGTTTCGCTCGGGACAGGGTGACCGGGGAGCTGTTTTTT
-	-	TRBV7-8	TRBJ2-2	CASSLGSGELFF	TGTGCCAGCAGCTTAGGGAGCGGGGAGCTGTTTTTT
-	once	TRBV5-4	TRBJ1-2	CASSLGGGSAYGYTF	TGTGCCAGCAGCTTGGGCGGGGGATCCGCCTATGGCTACACCTTC
TRBD1	-	TRBV29-1	TRBJ1-3	CSVRQGTGNTIYF	TGCAGCGTGCGACAGGGGACCGGAAACACCATATATTTT
TRBD1	-	TRBV4-3	TRBJ1-2	CASSQGQGRGYTF	TGCGCCAGCAGCCAAGGACAGGGCCGTGGCTACACCTTC
TRBD1	-	TRBV4-1	TRBJ2-1	CASSQRQGRNEQFF	TGCGCCAGCAGCCAGAGACAGGGCCGGAATGAGCAGTTCTTC
-	-	TRBV10-3	TRBJ2-2	CAITDWTTNTGELFF	TGTGCCATCACAGACTGGACCACAAACACCGGGGAGCTGTTTTTT
TRBD1	-	TRBV29-1	TRBJ1-1	CSVEGRGRTEAFF	TGCAGCGTTGAGGGCAGGGGGCGAACTGAAGCTTTCTTT
-	-	TRBV30	TRBJ1-2	CAWKSSGYTF	TGTGCCTGGAAAAGCAGTGGCTACACCTTC
-	once	TRBV4-3	TRBJ2-7	CASSQEHGINYEQYF	TGCGCCAGCAGCCAAGAGCATGGCATCAACTACGAGCAGTACTTC